The rows below give T cell receptor beta chains drawn from one sample of a study of T-cell reconstitution after alpha-beta-depleted transplantation in children. TCRdb ran MiXCR on the PCR reads and lists one entry per CDR3 protein. The table lists about 980,000 distinct CDR3 sequences, roughly 29% of them singletons, with over 25% in the top ten. The sequenced sample was PBMCs, mostly from graft donor cells, obtained 360 days after TCRalphabeta/CD19-depleted stem cell transplant. These receptors were collected from a boy younger than two who had a stem cell transplant for SCID, so the T cells may come from the graft donor. Each CDR3 is given with its conserved first and last residue. A D gene is named only where the DNA matches it firmly. Size tells how often a clone was seen (once, few, many) or the class of an expanded clone, and some rows leave it out.

D,size,V,J,CDR3,DNA
TRBD1,-,TRBV5-1,TRBJ2-1,CASSLVPGDRVNEQFF,TGCGCCAGCAGCTTGGTACCAGGGGACAGGGTCAATGAGCAGTTCTTC
-,-,TRBV11-2,TRBJ1-1,CASSLDLSGLGPEAFF,TGTGCCAGCAGCTTAGATCTAAGTGGGCTCGGCCCTGAAGCTTTCTTT
TRBD1,few,TRBV7-6,TRBJ2-7,CASRGLSYEQYF,TGTGCCAGTAGGGGGCTTTCCTACGAGCAGTACTTC
TRBD1,few,TRBV5-5,TRBJ1-5,CASSLVTGGQPQHF,TGTGCCAGCAGCTTGGTAACAGGGGGCCAGCCCCAGCATTTT
TRBD1,-,TRBV25-1,TRBJ2-5,CASTPRGRGWKTQYF,TGTGCCAGCACCCCAAGGGGCAGGGGGTGGAAGACCCAGTACTTC
-,few,TRBV20-1,TRBJ2-3,CSARIGSTDTQYF,TGCAGTGCTAGAATCGGTAGCACAGATACGCAGTATTTT
-,-,TRBV3-1,TRBJ2-1,CASSQVTGTEVEQFF,TGTGCCAGCAGCCAAGTTACGGGGACGGAGGTTGAGCAGTTCTTC
-,-,TRBV30,TRBJ1-1,CAWSTTQTTEAFF,TGTGCCTGGAGTACAACACAAACCACTGAAGCTTTCTTT
-,few,TRBV6-5,TRBJ2-5,CASSYAEGLETQYF,TGTGCCAGCAGTTACGCGGAGGGATTAGAGACCCAGTACTTC
TRBD1,few,TRBV12-3/TRBV12-4,TRBJ2-7,CASSSGTGKYF,TGTGCCAGCAGCTCCGGGACAGGGAAGTACTTC
-,few,TRBV6-2/TRBV6-3,TRBJ2-1,CASSYYKGRLRDPNNEQFF,TGTGCCAGCAGTTATTATAAGGGACGACTGAGGGACCCGAACAATGAGCAGTTCTTC
-,few,TRBV29-1,TRBJ2-2,CSVVRSMNTGELFF,TGCAGCGTTGTTAGGAGCATGAACACCGGGGAGCTGTTTTTT
-,few,TRBV5-1,TRBJ2-1,CASRERTTNNEQFF,TGCGCCAGCAGGGAGAGGACTACTAACAATGAGCAGTTCTTC
-,few,TRBV10-2,TRBJ2-1,CASSESLRVRYNEQFF,TGCGCCAGCAGTGAGTCTCTGCGGGTCCGGTACAATGAGCAGTTCTTC
TRBD1,few,TRBV6-1,TRBJ2-7,CASTKTGSFYEQYF,TGTGCCAGCACTAAGACAGGGTCTTTTTACGAGCAGTACTTC
TRBD2,-,TRBV7-2,TRBJ2-3,CASSRGTIEQDTQYF,TGTGCCAGCAGCCGCGGGACTATTGAACAAGATACGCAGTATTTT
-,-,TRBV15,TRBJ1-2,CATSRGGRSTNYGYTF,TGTGCCACCAGCAGAGGAGGGAGAAGTACTAACTATGGCTACACCTTC
TRBD1,-,TRBV15,TRBJ2-5,CATSTDRPWATQYF,TGTGCCACCAGCACGGACAGGCCGTGGGCGACCCAGTACTTC
-,-,TRBV7-3,TRBJ2-4,CASSLTSRGELAKNIQYF,TGTGCCAGCAGCTTAACGTCGCGGGGTGAACTAGCCAAAAACATTCAGTACTTC
-,few,TRBV18,TRBJ1-5,CASSPTGVDSAVNQPQHF,TGTGCCAGCTCGCCAACGGGGGTGGACAGTGCAGTAAATCAGCCCCAGCATTTT
-,few,TRBV28,TRBJ1-5,CASRPPGGVGHF,TGTGCCAGCAGACCTCCTGGGGGGGTGGGGCATTTT
-,-,TRBV20-1,TRBJ2-7,CSATPGLKQYF,TGCAGTGCTACTCCGGGCTTGAAGCAGTACTTC
TRBD1,few,TRBV20-1,TRBJ2-3,CSARSPGQGAGTDTQYF,TGCAGTGCTAGATCCCCGGGACAGGGGGCAGGAACAGATACGCAGTATTTT
-,few,TRBV25-1,TRBJ1-4,CASRMVRGEKLFF,TGTGCCAGCAGGATGGTCCGCGGTGAAAAACTGTTTTTT
-,-,TRBV12-3/TRBV12-4,TRBJ1-5,CASSLVAGPYEDQPQHF,TGTGCCAGCAGTTTGGTGGCAGGGCCTTACGAGGATCAGCCCCAGCATTTT
TRBD2,few,TRBV6-5,TRBJ2-3,CASSYSLAGGGTDTQYF,TGTGCCAGCAGTTACTCGCTAGCGGGGGGGGGCACAGATACGCAGTATTTT
-,-,TRBV28,TRBJ2-5,CASSSGGPLGTQYF,TGTGCCAGCAGTTCGGGGGGCCCCTTGGGGACCCAGTACTTC
-,-,TRBV12-3/TRBV12-4,TRBJ2-2,CASSPQGRVLNTGELFF,TGTGCCAGCAGTCCTCAGGGACGGGTCCTTAACACCGGGGAGCTGTTTTTT
-,many,TRBV29-1,TRBJ1-1,CSVEGVTEAFF,TGCAGCGTGGAAGGGGTAACTGAAGCTTTCTTT
-,-,TRBV20-1,TRBJ2-6,CSAREVSAGANVLTF,TGCAGTGCCAGGGAGGTTAGCGCTGGGGCCAACGTCCTGACTTTC
-,-,TRBV27,TRBJ2-7,CASSLSIGENSYEQYF,TGTGCCAGCAGTTTATCAATCGGTGAAAATTCCTACGAGCAGTACTTC
-,many,TRBV6-5,TRBJ1-1,CASSASGAEAFF,TGTGCCAGCAGTGCGTCAGGCGCTGAAGCTTTCTTT
-,-,TRBV14,TRBJ2-1,CASSHRPNRPNNEQFF,TGTGCCAGCAGCCATCGACCTAACCGCCCCAACAATGAGCAGTTCTTC
-,few,TRBV4-1,TRBJ1-2,CASSQDGQGYYGYTF,TGCGCCAGCAGCCAAGATGGGCAGGGGTACTATGGCTACACCTTC
TRBD2,-,TRBV10-3,TRBJ2-1,CATGLAERSEQFF,TGTGCCACCGGACTAGCGGAACGGAGTGAGCAGTTCTTC
TRBD2,few,TRBV20-1,TRBJ2-3,CSARESGGAVDTQYF,TGCAGTGCTAGAGAGAGCGGGGGGGCCGTCGATACGCAGTATTTT
-,-,TRBV12-3/TRBV12-4,TRBJ2-3,CASSLDGTLGTDTQYF,TGTGCCAGCAGTTTAGATGGGACCCTCGGCACAGATACGCAGTATTTT
-,-,TRBV4-1,TRBJ1-1,CASSLLSGARVETEAFF,TGCGCCAGCAGCCTCCTCAGCGGGGCGCGAGTAGAGACTGAAGCTTTCTTT
-,-,TRBV15,TRBJ2-1,CATSRSPSKENEQFF,TGTGCCACCAGCAGATCCCCCAGTAAAGAGAATGAGCAGTTCTTC